This T cell receptor beta chain originates from a study of T cell responses to AZD1222 COVID-19 vaccine. V lost 5 bases, J lost 7 bases, and 11 bases stayed unmatched. The CDR3 is 15 amino acids. Germline V gives CDR1 SGHTA, CDR2 FQGNSA. Generated by immunoSEQ multiplex PCR, the TCRdb table keeps only in-frame clones and is missing some. This table has 130,000 or so clones, roughly 91% appearing once. Sequencing was performed on peripheral blood, taken on day 0 of AZD1222 vaccination. The TCR comes from an adult in good health. The gene calls are TRBV7-2 and TRBJ1-5; 7 nucleotides line up with TRBD1. CDR3 amino acids: CASSRGQGGYQPQHF. In DNA, the CDR3 is TGTGCCAGCAGCCGGGGCCAGGGGGGGTACCAGCCCCAGCATTTT.